This T cell receptor beta chain appears in the sequencing data of a study of tumor-infiltrating lymphocytes in primary liver carcinoma. Both RNA and DNA were isolated together from 20-30 mg of bulk tissue that had not been sorted. The authors made TCR beta cDNA from around 500 ng total RNA with a constant-region primer. Three nested multiplex PCR rounds, a slightly modified ARM-PCR method, built the TCR beta libraries. TCRdb re-derived calls from the multiplex PCR reads in MiXCR, one entry per CDR3 protein. This table holds 50,000 or so distinct CDR3 sequences, around 77% found once. The receptor's source is a man aged 40-50 years with primary liver carcinoma and hepatitis B virus infection. The sequenced material came from liver tumor tissue from sampling region 5. The subset: tumor region T5, tumor centre.

The CDR3 spells CASSLVILLDTQHF. The CDR3 DNA sequence: TGTGCCAGCAGCTTAGTTATCCTGTTGGATACGCAGCATTTT. J is TRBJ2-3 and V is TRBV11-2, with D hard to call. The DNA end favors TRBJ1-5, so the J call may be wrong. The CDR3 has 14 residues. Germline-derived CDR1 and CDR2 are SGHAT and FQNNGV.